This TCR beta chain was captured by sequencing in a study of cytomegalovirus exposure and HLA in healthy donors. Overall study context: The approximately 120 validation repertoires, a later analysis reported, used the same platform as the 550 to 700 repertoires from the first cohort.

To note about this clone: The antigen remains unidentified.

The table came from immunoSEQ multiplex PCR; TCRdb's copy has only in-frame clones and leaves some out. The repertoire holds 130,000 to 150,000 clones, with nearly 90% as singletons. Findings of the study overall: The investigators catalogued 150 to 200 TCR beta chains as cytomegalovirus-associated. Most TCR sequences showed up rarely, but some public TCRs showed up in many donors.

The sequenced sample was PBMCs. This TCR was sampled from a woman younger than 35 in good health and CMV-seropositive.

The CDR3 spells CASSPRLAGNTGELFF. The CDR3 DNA reads as TGTGCCAGCAGCCCCCGACTAGCTGGGAACACCGGGGAGCTGTTTTTT. The chain combines TRBV7-8 with TRBJ2-2; 7 bases line up with TRBD2. The CDR3 consists of 16 residues. Germline-derived CDR1 and CDR2 are SGHVS and FQNEAQ. The V gene end was trimmed by 5 bases and the J gene end by 1 base; junction bases not matched to a gene: 7.